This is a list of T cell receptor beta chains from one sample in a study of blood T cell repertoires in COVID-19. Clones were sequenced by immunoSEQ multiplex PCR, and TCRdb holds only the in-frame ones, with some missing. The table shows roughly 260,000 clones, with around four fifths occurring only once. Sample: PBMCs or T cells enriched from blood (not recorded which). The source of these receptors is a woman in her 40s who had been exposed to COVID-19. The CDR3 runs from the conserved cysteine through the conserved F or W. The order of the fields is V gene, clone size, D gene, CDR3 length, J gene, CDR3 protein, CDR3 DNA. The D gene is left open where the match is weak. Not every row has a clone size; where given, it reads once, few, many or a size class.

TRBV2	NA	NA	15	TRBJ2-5	CASSLLSSSQETQYF	TGTGCCAGCAGTCTATTAAGTTCTTCTCAAGAGACCCAGTACTTC
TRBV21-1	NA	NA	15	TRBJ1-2	CASSTWTETNYGYTF	TGTGCCAGCAGCACCTGGACAGAGACTAACTATGGCTACACCTTC
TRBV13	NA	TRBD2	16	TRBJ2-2	CASSSRPGLETGELFF	TGTGCCAGCAGCTCAAGACCGGGACTAGAAACCGGGGAGCTGTTTTTT
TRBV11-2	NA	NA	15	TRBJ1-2	CASSRSGGDHYGYTF	TGTGCCAGCAGTAGATCGGGGGGAGACCACTATGGCTACACCTTC
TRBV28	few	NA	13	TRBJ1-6	CASRTRVQSPLHF	TGTGCCAGCAGGACGAGGGTCCAATCACCCCTCCACTTT
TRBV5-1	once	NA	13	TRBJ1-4	CASSQTVNEKLFF	TGCGCCAGCAGCCAGACAGTTAATGAAAAACTGTTTTTT
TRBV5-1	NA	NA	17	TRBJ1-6	CASSLGIGTSYNSPLHF	TGCGCCAGCAGCTTGGGGATTGGGACATCGTATAATTCACCCCTCCACTTT
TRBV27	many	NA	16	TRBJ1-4	CASPCVMGTRNEKLFF	TGTGCCAGCCCATGCGTTATGGGGACACGAAATGAAAAACTGTTTTTT
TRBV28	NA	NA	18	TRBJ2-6	CASSLGGASVSGANVLTF	TGTGCCAGCAGTTTGGGGGGGGCCTCCGTCTCTGGGGCCAACGTCCTGACTTTC
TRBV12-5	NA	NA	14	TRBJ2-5	CASGLPGFPETQYF	TGTGCTAGTGGTTTGCCGGGGTTTCCAGAGACCCAGTACTTC
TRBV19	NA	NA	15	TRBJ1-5	CASSISPGSWEPQHF	TGTGCCAGTAGTATATCCCCCGGGAGTTGGGAGCCCCAGCATTTT
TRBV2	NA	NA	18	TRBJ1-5	CASSEAGLPIYSNQPQHF	TGTGCCAGCAGTGAAGCCGGGTTGCCCATTTATAGCAATCAGCCCCAGCATTTT
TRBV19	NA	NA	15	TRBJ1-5	CASSIATRGGQPQHF	TGTGCCAGTAGTATAGCCACCAGGGGCGGTCAGCCCCAGCATTTT
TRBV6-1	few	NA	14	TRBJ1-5	CASSEGGSRQPQHF	TGTGCCAGCAGTGAGGGGGGATCGAGGCAGCCCCAGCATTTT
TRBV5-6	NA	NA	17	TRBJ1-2	CASSLDPGSSSNYGYTF	TGTGCCAGCAGCTTGGACCCAGGGTCGTCTTCTAACTATGGCTACACCTTC
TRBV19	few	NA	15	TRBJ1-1	CASSISGAGNTEAFF	TGTGCCAGTAGTATATCTGGGGCAGGGAACACTGAAGCTTTCTTT
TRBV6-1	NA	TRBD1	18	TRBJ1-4	CASSVTGGSPTTNEKLFF	TGTGCCAGCAGTGTGACAGGGGGCAGCCCAACAACTAATGAAAAACTGTTTTTT
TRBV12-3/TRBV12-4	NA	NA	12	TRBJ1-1	CATRGDHTEAFF	TGTGCCACAAGGGGTGACCACACTGAAGCTTTCTTT
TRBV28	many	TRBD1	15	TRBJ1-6	CASSPRQGYNSPLHF	TGTGCCAGCAGTCCGCGACAGGGGTATAATTCACCCCTCCACTTT
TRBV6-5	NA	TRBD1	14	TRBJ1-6	CASSLRDRDSPLHF	TGTGCCAGCAGCCTCCGGGACAGGGACTCACCCCTCCACTTT
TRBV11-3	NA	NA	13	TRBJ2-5	CASSLRRSETQYF	TGTGCCAGCAGCTTAAGGCGGTCGGAGACCCAGTACTTC
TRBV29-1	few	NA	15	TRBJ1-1	CSVEETYHMNTEAFF	TGCAGCGTTGAAGAGACATACCATATGAACACTGAAGCTTTCTTT
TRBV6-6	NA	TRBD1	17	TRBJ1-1	CASSPSGAGGFLTEAFF	TGTGCCAGCAGTCCCTCAGGGGCAGGGGGGTTCCTCACTGAAGCTTTCTTT
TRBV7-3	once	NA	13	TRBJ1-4	CASSLYTSEKLFF	TGTGCCAGCAGCTTATACACCAGTGAAAAACTGTTTTTT
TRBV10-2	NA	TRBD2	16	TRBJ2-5	CASRTFGLAGGETQYF	TGCGCCAGCAGGACTTTCGGGCTAGCGGGGGGAGAGACCCAGTACTTC
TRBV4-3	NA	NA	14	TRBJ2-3	CASSFQQGEDTQYF	TGCGCCAGCAGCTTTCAACAGGGAGAAGATACGCAGTATTTT